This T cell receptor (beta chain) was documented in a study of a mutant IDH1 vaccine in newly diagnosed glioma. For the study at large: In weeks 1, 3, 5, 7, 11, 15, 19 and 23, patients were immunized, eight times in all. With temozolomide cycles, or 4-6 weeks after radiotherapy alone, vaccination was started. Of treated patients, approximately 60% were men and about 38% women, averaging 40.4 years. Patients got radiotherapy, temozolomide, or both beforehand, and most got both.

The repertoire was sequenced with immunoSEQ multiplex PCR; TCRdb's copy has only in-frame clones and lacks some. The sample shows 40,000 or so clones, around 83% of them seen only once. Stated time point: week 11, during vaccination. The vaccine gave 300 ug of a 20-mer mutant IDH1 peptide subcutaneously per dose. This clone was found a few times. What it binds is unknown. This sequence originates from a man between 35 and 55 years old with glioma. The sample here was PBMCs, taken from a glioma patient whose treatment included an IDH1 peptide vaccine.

The CDR3 loop reads CSVAPLAGVSGELFF. CDR3 DNA: TGCAGCGTCGCACCCCTCGCGGGAGTCTCCGGGGAGCTGTTTTTT. This chain uses TRBV29-1 with TRBJ2-2, with 7 bases identical to TRBD2. Unmatched junction bases numbered 13, after V lost 6 bases and J lost 6 bases. Germline V CDR1 and CDR2: SQVTM, ANQGSEA. The CDR3 has 15 amino acids.